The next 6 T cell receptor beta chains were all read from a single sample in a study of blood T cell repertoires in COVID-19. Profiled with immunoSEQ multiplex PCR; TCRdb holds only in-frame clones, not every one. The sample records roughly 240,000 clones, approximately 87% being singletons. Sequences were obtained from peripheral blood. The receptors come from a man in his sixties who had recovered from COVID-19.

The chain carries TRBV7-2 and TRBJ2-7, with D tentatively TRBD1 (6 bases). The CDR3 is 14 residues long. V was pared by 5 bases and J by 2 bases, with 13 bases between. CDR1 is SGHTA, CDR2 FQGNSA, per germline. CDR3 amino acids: CASSIGTSTYEQYF. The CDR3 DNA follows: TGTGCCAGCAGCATCGGGACATCCACCTACGAGCAGTACTTC. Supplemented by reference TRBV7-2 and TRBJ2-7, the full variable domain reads GAGVSQSPSNKVTEKGKDVELRCDPISGHTALYWYRQSLGQGLEFLIYFQGNSAPDKSGLPSDRFSAERTGGSVSTLTIQRTQQEDSAVYLCASSIGTSTYEQYFGPGTRLTVT.

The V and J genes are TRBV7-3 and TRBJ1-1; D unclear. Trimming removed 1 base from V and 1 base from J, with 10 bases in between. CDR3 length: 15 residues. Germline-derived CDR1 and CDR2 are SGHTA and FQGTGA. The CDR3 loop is CASSLIPTGNTEAFF. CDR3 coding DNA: TGTGCCAGCAGCTTAATCCCAACCGGGAACACTGAAGCTTTCTTT.

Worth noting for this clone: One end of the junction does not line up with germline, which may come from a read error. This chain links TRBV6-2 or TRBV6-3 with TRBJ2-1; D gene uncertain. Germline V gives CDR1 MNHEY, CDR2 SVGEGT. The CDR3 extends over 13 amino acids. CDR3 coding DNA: TGTGCCAGCAGTTACTCCTCCTCCAATGAGCAGTTCTTC. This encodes CASSYSSSNEQFF.

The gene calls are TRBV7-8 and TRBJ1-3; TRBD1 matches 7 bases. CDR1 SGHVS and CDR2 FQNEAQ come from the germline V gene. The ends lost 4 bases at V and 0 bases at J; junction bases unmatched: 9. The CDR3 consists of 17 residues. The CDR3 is CASSWRDRTISGNTIYF. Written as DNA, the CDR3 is TGTGCCAGCAGCTGGAGGGACAGAACAATCTCTGGAAACACCATATATTTT. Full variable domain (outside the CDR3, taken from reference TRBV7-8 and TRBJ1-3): GAGVSQSPRYKVAKRGQDVALRCDPISGHVSLFWYQQALGQGPEFLTYFQNEAQLDKSGLPSDRFFAERPEGSVSTLKIQRTQQEDSAVYLCASSWRDRTISGNTIYFGEGSWLTVV.

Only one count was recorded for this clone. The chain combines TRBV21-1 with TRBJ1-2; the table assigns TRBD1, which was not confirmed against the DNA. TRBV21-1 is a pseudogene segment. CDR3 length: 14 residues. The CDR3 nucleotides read TGTGCCAGCAGCAATATAGGTAGGGGGCATGGCTACACCTTC. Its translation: CASSNIGRGHGYTF.

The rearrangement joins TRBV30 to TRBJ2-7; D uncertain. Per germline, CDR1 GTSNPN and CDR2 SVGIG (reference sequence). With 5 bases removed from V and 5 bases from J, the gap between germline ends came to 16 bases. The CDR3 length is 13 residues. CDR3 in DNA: TGTGCCTGGGGTAGACGGCGGTCTGACGAGCAGTACTTC. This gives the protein CAWGRRRSDEQYF.